This T cell receptor beta chain was found in a study of shared clonotypes between healthy human individuals. This CDR3 spans 12 amino acids. Germline V lookup: CDR1 MDHEN, CDR2 SYDVKM. Per the original methods: ImmunoSEQ yielded junction-only sequences lacking quality scores, so filtering differed. TCRdb's table, derived via immunoSEQ multiplex PCR, lists solely in-frame clones and lacks some. The V and J calls and the clone size are those of that table, but D and trimming were determined from the DNA. Of about 480,000 clones in the sample, over 75% are singletons; the top ten hold approximately 12%. This clone was seen more than once but under ten times. One end of the junction does not line up with germline, which may come from a read error.

Specimen: PBMCs. The rearrangement links TRBV28 to TRBJ2-1; tentatively, D is TRBD1 or TRBD2 (5 bases each). The source is a woman in her forties in good health. Some clones in this sample may be carry-over from other donors' samples. CDR3 coding DNA: TGTGCCAGCAGTCACCAGGGCTTAGGCGGGCTCTTC. It is translated as CASSHQGLGGLF.